Shown below are 2 T cell receptor beta chains from a single sample sequenced in a study of blood T cell repertoires in COVID-19. The table came from immunoSEQ multiplex PCR; TCRdb's copy has only in-frame clones and leaves some out. The sample contains 120,000 to 150,000 clones, under 90% of which appear only once. Sequencing input: peripheral blood. The receptors were sampled from a woman of 80 years or more in a cohort sampled during active or convalescent COVID-19.

The J gene is TRBJ1-2, the V gene TRBV13; no reliable D call. This CDR3 has 15 residues. The V end lost 5 bases, the J end lost 5 bases, and 18 bases lay between the germline ends. Germline assignment: CDR1 PRHDT and CDR2 FYEKMQ (reference sequence). In DNA, the CDR3 is TGTGCCAGCAGCCACCGGTACGAGCGTAAGTATGGCTACACCTTC. Protein product: CASSHRYERKYGYTF.

This clone appeared once. V is TRBV19 and J is TRBJ2-3; no reliable D call. There are 13 residues in the CDR3. From germline, CDR1 is LNHDA and CDR2 SQIVND (reference sequence). Between the trimmed V and J ends, which lost 6 bases and 0 bases, there was a span of 7 bases. The CDR3, as DNA: TGTGCCAGTAGCGTTATTAGCACAGATACGCAGTATTTT. This encodes CASSVISTDTQYF.